This T cell receptor (beta chain) was found in a study of long-term antiretroviral therapy in people with HIV (dated by TCRdb to between 2021 and 2024). As for the study more broadly: The earliest samples were collected roughly a decade before the 2015 WHO recommendation for immediate ART, at a time when ART was usually postponed until CD4 counts fell. A retrospective serial study tested whether ART initiation and durable HIV suppression were associated with changes in peripheral blood TRB repertoire composition and diversity. From some 30 adults with confirmed HIV infection, the cohort provided 192 cryopreserved PBMC samples, gathered serially across a mean of about six years (range 1-12). Of the roughly 27 participants with HIV, about a dozen were female. No cross-contamination during QIAcube processing was seen in test extractions of a monoclonal T-cell line run alongside 30 to 35 polyclonal samples. The paper's findings and limits, for the study overall: Expanded TRB clones identified before ART initiation dominated the repertoire at all time points, although this dominance fluctuated and declined in many PLHIV after ART. No data were available on ART adherence, viral resistance or therapy changes, limiting inferences about post-ART repertoire changes. Compared with controls, HIV repertoires had narrower CDR3 length ranges, and the network structure pointed to an antigen-experienced repertoire that shifted only slightly toward naive after ART. ART initiation was associated with a significant increase in TRB diversity, but diversity stayed significantly below transplant donor controls even after long-term ART. Since PBMC availability was limited, sequencing covered only the TCR beta chain, with no alpha chain pairing. Because pre-ART samples had limited cell numbers, profiling was done on unsorted PBMC rather than on sorted CD4+ and CD8+ T cells. The samples span the years 2004 to 2017, and the ART regimens used at that time may not be as effective as current regimens.

Inclusion was restricted to participants for whom at least one PBMC sample before ART initiation and at least two post-ART samples were available. All participants with HIV were treated in the United States of America. Before DNA extraction, cryopreserved samples containing roughly 0.9-11 million PBMC were thawed and washed. At the time of the earliest PBMC sample, participants with HIV were aged between roughly 20 and 55 years. Per participant, PBMC samples came from 1-4 timepoints prior to ART initiation and 2-8 timepoints following ART initiation, for a median of 7 samples. Serial HIV viral load, CD4+ T-cell count, ART history and demographic data were obtained for every participant. A Qiagen kit on a QIAcube was used to extract genomic DNA from unsorted PBMC, with samples processed in batches of 12. The immunoSEQ hsTCRB v3.0 assay was used at survey level resolution to sequence the TRB variable region. The target sequencing depth for TRB was about 40,000-50,000 T-cell genomes per sample. An Illumina MiSeq with a v3 150-cycle kit was used to sequence the pooled TRB libraries. The original methods were these. Repertoire analysis was performed in R inside a reproducible Nextflow workflow that covered QC, data transformation and analysis. LymphoSeq2, an R package for exploring AIRR-Seq data, was used to implement the custom analyses. A few samples yielding fewer than 5000 total TRB sequences were excluded, leaving approximately 200 analyzed HIV repertoires. Of the roughly 180 retained HIV repertoires, under 65 were collected before and around 130 after ART initiation. Repertoires were downsampled to 5000 TRB nucleotide sequences, with summary statistics averaged over 100 downsampling iterations. Only TRB sequences with CDR3 regions of at least seven amino acids were retained for analysis. Diversity was measured with a Shannon entropy-derived clonality score and the Gini coefficient. In the repertoire networks, any two of the top 5000 CDR3 amino acid sequences were connected whenever the two sequences differed by an edit distance of one. GLIPH2 predicted antigen specificity groups and MHC restriction for TRB CDR3 amino acid sequences. Known CMV, EBV, HIV or tissue antigen associations were flagged by matching CDR3 amino acid sequences against VDJdb and McPAS-TCR. Pre-ART, post-ART and control groups were compared with Wilcoxon signed-rank tests and Holm-Bonferroni correction. TCRdb obtained this table from immuneACCESS and retained in-frame rearrangements with V and J assigned. These tables miss some clones; where compared with another copy, unresolved V genes account for less than half of the shortfall, and the remainder is unexplained. The D gene and trimming were derived from the DNA, and the V and J assignments and clone size from that table. Within this sample are about 21,000 clones, with 76% of them counted one time only. The ten most abundant clones make up roughly 8.8% of the sample.

The CDR3 goes from the cysteine to the phenylalanine over 11 residues. The entry retains the CDR3 DNA only, 33 bases that are in frame from base 1. V was cut back by 6 bases and J by 16 bases, leaving a gap of 16 bases between them. The germline V gene supplies CDR1 MDHEN and CDR2 SYDVKM. This clone was detected once. Its antigen is currently not known. No much larger clone exists at a distance of one base, and base qualities are not known. This chain joins TRBV28 to TRBJ1-5, with no D gene named confidently. This receptor was identified in a man between 18 and 35 years old with HIV. The sequences come from unsorted PBMCs, collected 0.5 years before starting antiretroviral therapy. The nucleotide sequence is given as TGTGCCAGCAGCCTAAATAAGGGTACACATTTT. Translation gives CASSLNKGTHF.